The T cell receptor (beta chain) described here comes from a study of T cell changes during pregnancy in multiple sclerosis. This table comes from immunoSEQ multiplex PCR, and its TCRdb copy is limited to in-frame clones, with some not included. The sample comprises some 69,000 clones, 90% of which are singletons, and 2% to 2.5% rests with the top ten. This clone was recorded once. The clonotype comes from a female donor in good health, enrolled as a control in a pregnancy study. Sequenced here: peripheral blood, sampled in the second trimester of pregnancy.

The CDR3, as DNA: TGTGCCAGCAGCCCTTCGGGCAGGGGAAACACCGGGGAGCTGTTTTTT. It specifies CASSPSGRGNTGELFF. The chain combines TRBV7-9 with TRBJ2-2; perhaps TRBD1 as D (6 bases). Germline loops: CDR1 SEHNR, CDR2 FQNEAQ (reference sequence). The CDR3 consists of 16 residues. V was pared by 5 bases and J by 2 bases, with 15 bases between. The variable domain in full, with the rest retrieved from reference TRBV7-9 and TRBJ2-2, is DTGVSQNPRHKITKRGQNVTFRCDPISEHNRLYWYRQTLGQGPEFLTYFQNEAQLEKSRLLSDRFSAERPKGSFSTLEIQRTEQGDSAMYLCASSPSGRGNTGELFFGEGSRLTVL.